This TCR beta chain is drawn from a study of T cell changes during pregnancy in multiple sclerosis. The repertoire was sequenced with immunoSEQ multiplex PCR; TCRdb's copy has only in-frame clones and lacks some. The sample includes under 130,000 clones, roughly 93% seen only once; the top ten take around 0.92%. Germline CDR1 SEHNR, CDR2 FQNEAQ (reference sequence). V gave up 4 bases and J gave up 4 bases; unmatched junction bases: 9. This CDR3 has 15 amino acids. The TCR originated in a female donor with multiple sclerosis, enrolled in a pregnancy study. This specimen was peripheral blood, taken after pregnancy. V and J are TRBV7-9 and TRBJ1-2, with 7 bases that match TRBD1. The CDR3 loop is CASSSDRPFSYGYTF. In DNA, the CDR3 is TGTGCCAGCAGCTCGGACAGGCCCTTCTCCTATGGCTACACCTTC. Full variable domain (rest looked up from reference TRBV7-9 and TRBJ1-2): DTGVSQNPRHKITKRGQNVTFRCDPISEHNRLYWYRQTLGQGPEFLTYFQNEAQLEKSRLLSDRFSAERPKGSFSTLEIQRTEQGDSAMYLCASSSDRPFSYGYTFGSGTRLTVV.